This TCR beta chain was sequenced for a study of cytomegalovirus exposure and HLA in healthy donors. The germline CDR1 and CDR2 sequences are SNHLY and FYNNEI. This CDR3 is built from 12 residues. With 7 bases clipped from V and 7 bases from J, the junction kept 7 bases outside the gene matches. Points from the study as a whole: Later analysis associated a missense DCLRE1C variant with TCR beta V- and J-gene trimming. Cytomegalovirus association was listed for 150 or so TCR beta chains. Rare sequences made up most TCRs, while some public TCRs were found in many donors. Productive rates of about 90% or about 30% were seen for most TCR beta V segments in an earlier analysis.

It was with 60 Vbeta and 13 Jbeta primers that the PCR ran. Produced via immunoSEQ multiplex PCR; TCRdb's table is partial and in-frame only. The sample carries roughly 150,000 clones, over 75% recorded once. A note on this clone: As yet, its antigen is unknown.

The sample was PBMCs. V usage is TRBV2 and J usage is TRBJ2-7; TRBD2 aligns across 7 bases. This TCR was sampled from a young man in good health. The chain's CDR3 is CASKHTSEEQYF. CDR3 in DNA: TGTGCCAGCAAGCATACTAGCGAGGAGCAGTACTTC.